This T cell receptor beta chain was recovered during a study of blood T cell repertoires in COVID-19. Study background: T cells, B-cell-depleted T cells, or PBMCs provided the cDNA or gDNA that served as material.

Original handling: Estimated nucleated cell counts came from reference gene primer amplification. Data came from immunoSEQ multiplex PCR; TCRdb stores just in-frame clones and leaves some out. That table supplies the V and J calls and clone size; D and trimming were determined from the DNA. The sample has hundreds of thousands of clones; around four fifths are singletons. There are 14 residues in the CDR3. Trimming shortened V by 2 bases and J by 6 bases, and 10 bases separated the two germline ends. Germline values: CDR1 SGHDN, CDR2 FVKESK. Material: peripheral blood. This chain connects TRBV14 to TRBJ2-2; a possible D gene is TRBD1 (6 bases). This TCR was recovered from a woman of 80 years or more with acute or convalescent COVID-19. DNA for the CDR3: TGTGCCAGCAGCCAATTATGGGGGCCCGGGGAGCTGTTTTTT. This encodes CASSQLWGPGELFF.